Following are 17 T cell receptor beta chains from one sample sequenced in a study of PD-1 blockade in classical Hodgkin lymphoma (dated by TCRdb to between 2020 and 2021). The time point label on this specimen signifies: cycle 2 day 1 (C2D1) of nivolumab. Relapse after autologous stem cell transplantation had occurred in all trial patients, and cohorts A, B and C were distinguished by prior brentuximab vedotin exposure. The library relied on the immunoSEQ multiplex PCR assay. This immuneACCESS table, as held by TCRdb, lists in-frame sequences with V and J called but not all clones. Of the missing ones, under half trace to an unresolved V gene in checked studies; the others have no known cause. The sample table records about 85,000 clones; over 90% of these occur just once. The leading ten clones occupy around 2.4% of the sample. Sample: peripheral blood mononuclear cells (PBMCs), taken before the second cycle of nivolumab. Source of these receptors: a human donor with classical Hodgkin lymphoma.

This chain joins TRBV5-1 and TRBJ2-3, with D perhaps given as TRBD1 or TRBD2 (5 bases each). Germline lookup yields CDR1 SGHRS and CDR2 YFSETQ. Deletions cut 0 bases from V and 2 bases from J, with 10 bases between. CDR3 length: 15 amino acids. In DNA, the CDR3 is TGCGCCAGCAGCTTGGCCCGGGACCCCACAGATACGCAGTATTTT. Its translation: CASSLARDPTDTQYF.

This clone appeared once. The chain joins TRBV7-6 to TRBJ2-3; the match to TRBD2 covers 7 bases. There are 16 residues in the CDR3. Germline V gene lookup returns CDR1 SGHVS and CDR2 FNYEAQ. J gave up 3 bases and V 0 bases, and 6 bases lay outside the gene matches. Here the CDR3 reads CASSLAAAGATDTQYF. The CDR3 DNA follows: TGTGCCAGCAGCTTAGCTGCTGCGGGAGCAACAGATACGCAGTATTTT.

The CDR3: CASSWGQFSPLHF. In nucleotides, the CDR3 is TGTGCCAGCAGTTGGGGACAGTTTTCACCCCTCCACTTT. This chain connects TRBV6-5 to TRBJ1-6; 7 bases align to TRBD1. The germline gives CDR1 MNHEY, CDR2 SVGAGI. CDR3 length equals 13 residues. V lost 4 bases to trimming and J lost 9 bases; unmatched junction nucleotides: 3.

The CDR3 DNA reads as TGTGCCTGGAGCGGGGGACAGCCTAGCACAGATACGCAGTATTTT. The encoded protein is CAWSGGQPSTDTQYF. The chain links TRBV30 to TRBJ2-3; D is possibly TRBD1 (7 bases). The germline CDR1 and CDR2 sequences are GTSNPN and SVGIG (reference sequence). The CDR3 totals 15 residues. V was pared by 3 bases and J by 0 bases, with 13 bases between. Full variable domain (rest looked up from reference TRBV30 and TRBJ2-3): SQTIHQWPATLVQPVGSPLSLECTVEGTSNPNLYWYRQAAGRGLQLLFYSVGIGQISSEVPQNLSASRPQDRQFILSSKKLLLSDSGFYLCAWSGGQPSTDTQYFGPGTRLTVL.

This clone was recorded only once. The rearrangement joins TRBV28 to TRBJ1-6; perhaps TRBD1 as D (6 bases). Germline V lookup: CDR1 MDHEN, CDR2 SYDVKM. Deletions cut 5 bases from V and 3 bases from J, with 29 bases between. The CDR3 is made up of 21 amino acids. The CDR3 nucleotides read TGTGCCAGCAGTCCATACGGGACACCACTCTCGGCGGGGGACTATAATTCACCCCTCCACTTT. Its protein is CASSPYGTPLSAGDYNSPLHF.

This chain joins TRBV28 and TRBJ2-3, with TRBD2 identical over 15 bases. Trimming removed 3 bases from V and 6 bases from J; junction bases left unmatched: 4. Germline values: CDR1 MDHEN, CDR2 SYDVKM. The CDR3 is made up of 16 amino acids. CDR3 sequence reads: CASSLSGTSGRDTQYF. Here the CDR3 DNA reads TGTGCCAGCAGTTTGTCCGGGACTAGCGGGAGGGATACGCAGTATTTT.

V and J are TRBV19 and TRBJ2-7; 7 positions agree with TRBD2. This CDR3 spans 14 amino acids. V was clipped by 2 bases and J by 5 bases; unmatched bases: 6. Germline CDR1 and CDR2: LNHDA and SQIVND (reference sequence). The CDR3 reads CASSIPGLRDEQYF. For the CDR3, the DNA is TGTGCCAGTAGTATACCGGGACTACGCGACGAGCAGTACTTC.

The rearrangement uses TRBV6-5 and TRBJ2-1; 12 positions agree with TRBD1. The ends lost 6 bases at V and 7 bases at J; junction bases unmatched: 7. The CDR3 runs 15 residues. Germline V lookup: CDR1 MNHEY, CDR2 SVGAGI. The CDR3 DNA is TGTGCCAGCAGCTCCGGGACAGGGGGCGAAAATGAGCAGTTCTTC. Its translation: CASSSGTGGENEQFF.

V usage is TRBV7-9 and J usage is TRBJ2-3; D tentatively reads TRBD1 or TRBD2 (5 bases each). Deletions cut 4 bases from V and 0 bases from J, with 11 bases between. Germline CDR1 SEHNR, CDR2 FQNEAQ (reference sequence). This CDR3 has 15 amino acids. The CDR3 nucleotides read TGTGCCAGCAGCTGGGGGAGCTTGAGCACAGATACGCAGTATTTT. Translating gives CASSWGSLSTDTQYF.

The CDR3: CASSSGTGVGQFF. The CDR3 coding sequence is TGCGCCAGCAGCTCCGGGACAGGGGTTGGGCAGTTCTTC. The chain recombines TRBV5-1 with TRBJ2-1; 10 bases are shared with TRBD1. In germline, CDR1 is SGHRS, CDR2 YFSETQ. This CDR3 region has 13 residues. Losses at the gene ends were 3 bases for V and 12 bases for J; bases not matched to a gene: 6.

The rearrangement joins TRBV10-1 to TRBJ2-6, with D uncertain. The length of the CDR3 is 15 residues. V lost 6 bases and J lost 0, with 9 bases in between. From germline, CDR1 is WNHNN and CDR2 SYGVQD (reference sequence). CDR3 protein: CASSPGHSGANVLTF. CDR3 bases: TGCGCCAGCAGCCCCGGGCACTCTGGGGCCAACGTCCTGACTTTC.

The count of this clone is one. The V gene is TRBV7-9, the J gene TRBJ2-1; D remains ambiguous. This CDR3 spans 10 amino acids. Germline V lookup: CDR1 SEHNR, CDR2 FQNEAQ (reference sequence). Trimming cost V 3 bases and J 13 bases, with 7 bases left between them. CDR3 region: CASSLGLQFF. DNA for the CDR3: TGTGCCAGCAGCTTGGGTCTTCAGTTCTTC.

In nucleotides, the CDR3 is TGCGCCAGCAGTGAGGTCCCGGACAGGGGATCCTACGAGCAGTACTTC. Residues: CASSEVPDRGSYEQYF. This chain uses TRBV10-1 with TRBJ2-7; 9 nucleotides match TRBD1. V gave up 2 bases and J gave up 1 base; unmatched junction bases: 6. Germline values: CDR1 WNHNN, CDR2 SYGVQD (reference sequence). The CDR3 contains 16 residues.

The J gene is TRBJ2-7, the V gene TRBV7-9; weak D call: TRBD2 (6 bases). The CDR3 is 15 amino acids. Trimming took 4 bases from V and 1 from J, leaving 14 bases between them. Germline CDR1 and CDR2: SEHNR and FQNEAQ (reference sequence). CDR3 bases: TGTGCCAGCAGCTCCGGCCGGGAGAGGTCCTACGAGCAGTACTTC. This translates into CASSSGRERSYEQYF.

The gene calls are TRBV5-1 and TRBJ1-1, with TRBD1 as a possible D gene (6 bases). Germline V lookup: CDR1 SGHRS, CDR2 YFSETQ. V lost 0 bases and J lost 6, with 18 bases in between. The CDR3 is made up of 16 amino acids. The CDR3 region has the DNA TGCGCCAGCAGCTTGGTCTACAGGGAGGTAGGTGCTGAAGCTTTCTTT. Its translation is CASSLVYREVGAEAFF.

The chain has TRBV28 and TRBJ1-1, with D possibly TRBD1 on 6 matching bases. CDR1 and CDR2 from the germline V gene are MDHEN and SYDVKM. V lost 7 bases and J lost 1, with 13 bases in between. This CDR3 region has 14 residues. DNA of the CDR3: TGTGCCAGCAAAAGAGGACAGTGGAACACTGAAGCTTTCTTT. It yields the protein CASKRGQWNTEAFF.

The chain joins TRBV27 to TRBJ2-7; 7 bases agree with TRBD2. V was pared by 3 bases and J by 3 bases, with 2 bases of the junction left unmatched. The length of the CDR3 is 13 residues. The germline gives CDR1 MNHEY, CDR2 SMNVEV (reference sequence). CDR3 bases: TGTGCCAGCAGTTTGGGGGGGGGCTACGAGCAGTACTTC. This translates into CASSLGGGYEQYF.